A selection of T cell receptor beta chains follows, all from one sample in a study of a mutant IDH1 vaccine in newly diagnosed glioma. No antigen has been assigned to these receptors. TCRdb's table, derived via immunoSEQ multiplex PCR, lists solely in-frame clones and lacks some. The data hold approximately 44,000 clones, with around 93% observed a single time. The starting material was PBMCs, obtained from a glioma patient whose treatment included an IDH1 peptide vaccine. These receptors came from a man aged 50 to 59 with glioma. The CDR3 runs from the conserved cysteine through the conserved F or W. The order of the fields is V gene, D gene, clone size, J gene, CDR3 DNA, CDR3 protein. A D gene is named only where the DNA matches it firmly. Some rows mark clone size as missing; the rest say once, few, many or name a class of expanded clone.

V gene: TRBV19
D gene: .
clone size: .
J gene: TRBJ2-7
CDR3 DNA: TGTGCCAGTAGTATTTTAGGGGGCTACGAGCAGTACTTC
CDR3 protein: CASSILGGYEQYF

V gene: TRBV2
D gene: .
clone size: .
J gene: TRBJ1-5
CDR3 DNA: TGTGCCAGCATGCCCGACACCAGCAATCAGCCCCAGCATTTT
CDR3 protein: CASMPDTSNQPQHF

V gene: TRBV15
D gene: .
clone size: .
J gene: TRBJ2-7
CDR3 DNA: TGTGCCACCAGCAAAGAGGACTTGGGCGAGCAGTACTTC
CDR3 protein: CATSKEDLGEQYF

V gene: TRBV30
D gene: .
clone size: .
J gene: TRBJ2-7
CDR3 DNA: TGTGCCTGGTCCCAAGTCAGGAGCTCCTACGAGCAGTACTTC
CDR3 protein: CAWSQVRSSYEQYF

V gene: TRBV29-1
D gene: .
clone size: .
J gene: TRBJ1-1
CDR3 DNA: TGCAGCGTTGAAGAATGGAGCGGTGCCTCGACCGAAGCTTTCTTT
CDR3 protein: CSVEEWSGASTEAFF

V gene: TRBV13
D gene: .
clone size: .
J gene: TRBJ1-2
CDR3 DNA: TGTGCCAGCAGCTACGGTACAGCCGTTAACTATGGCTACACCTTC
CDR3 protein: CASSYGTAVNYGYTF

V gene: TRBV7-2
D gene: .
clone size: .
J gene: TRBJ2-3
CDR3 DNA: TGTGCCAGCAGGTACAATACAGATACGCAGTATTTT
CDR3 protein: CASRYNTDTQYF

V gene: TRBV5-1
D gene: .
clone size: .
J gene: TRBJ1-1
CDR3 DNA: TGCGCCAGCAGCTTGGTATCGGAACGTTCGAACACTGAAGCTTTCTTT
CDR3 protein: CASSLVSERSNTEAFF

V gene: TRBV6-1
D gene: .
clone size: .
J gene: TRBJ2-7
CDR3 DNA: TGTGCCAGCATCAGGGCGGGGTCCTACGAGCAGTACTTC
CDR3 protein: CASIRAGSYEQYF

V gene: TRBV18
D gene: .
clone size: .
J gene: TRBJ1-2
CDR3 DNA: TGTGCCAGCTCACGATCGGACACGGCGGGCTACACCTTC
CDR3 protein: CASSRSDTAGYTF

V gene: TRBV5-1
D gene: .
clone size: .
J gene: TRBJ1-2
CDR3 DNA: TGCGCCAGCAGCTTGCGACAGGACACCTATGGCTACACCTTC
CDR3 protein: CASSLRQDTYGYTF

V gene: TRBV7-2
D gene: TRBD2
clone size: few
J gene: TRBJ2-2
CDR3 DNA: TGTGCCAGCAGCTTAGGGACTAGCAACGGGGAGCTGTTTTTT
CDR3 protein: CASSLGTSNGELFF

V gene: TRBV6-6
D gene: .
clone size: .
J gene: TRBJ2-7
CDR3 DNA: TGTGCCAGCTGTGGGGGGGGGCAGTACGAGCAGTACTTC
CDR3 protein: CASCGGGQYEQYF

V gene: TRBV7-2
D gene: TRBD1
clone size: .
J gene: TRBJ1-5
CDR3 DNA: TGTGCCAGCAGCTCCCGGACAGGGGATCAGCCCCAGCATTTT
CDR3 protein: CASSSRTGDQPQHF

V gene: TRBV6-1
D gene: .
clone size: once
J gene: TRBJ2-2
CDR3 DNA: TGTGCCAGCAGTGAAGACAGCGGCACCGGGGAGCTGTTTTTT
CDR3 protein: CASSEDSGTGELFF

V gene: TRBV4-2
D gene: .
clone size: .
J gene: TRBJ2-5
CDR3 DNA: TGTGCCAGCAGCCAAGATCTGTTAATAGGGGAGACCCAGTACTTC
CDR3 protein: CASSQDLLIGETQYF

V gene: TRBV5-1
D gene: .
clone size: .
J gene: TRBJ1-4
CDR3 DNA: TGCGCCAGCAGCCCCCTATCCGGGACGCTCCATGAAAAACTGTTTTTT
CDR3 protein: CASSPLSGTLHEKLFF

V gene: TRBV27
D gene: .
clone size: .
J gene: TRBJ1-1
CDR3 DNA: TGTGCCAGCAGTTTATACCCGGGAATGAACACTGAAGCTTTCTTT
CDR3 protein: CASSLYPGMNTEAFF

V gene: TRBV10-3
D gene: .
clone size: .
J gene: TRBJ1-3
CDR3 DNA: TGTGCCCTGGGGTCCGCGCGCGATGGAAACACCATATATTTT
CDR3 protein: CALGSARDGNTIYF

V gene: TRBV18
D gene: .
clone size: .
J gene: TRBJ2-2
CDR3 DNA: TGTGCCAGCTCACTCTCGTCGACCGGGGAGCTGTTTTTT
CDR3 protein: CASSLSSTGELFF

V gene: TRBV9
D gene: TRBD2
clone size: .
J gene: TRBJ2-2
CDR3 DNA: TGTGCCAGCAGCGGTAGCCTCAGCGGGGGAAACACCGGGGAGCTGTTTTTT
CDR3 protein: CASSGSLSGGNTGELFF

V gene: TRBV6-6
D gene: .
clone size: .
J gene: TRBJ2-2
CDR3 DNA: TGTGCCAGCCGGACAGGGGCTAGCGGGAGAGCCGGGGAGCTGTTTTTT
CDR3 protein: CASRTGASGRAGELFF

V gene: TRBV27
D gene: TRBD1
clone size: .
J gene: TRBJ1-4
CDR3 DNA: TGTGCCAGCAGTCTCTCCGGGACAGCGAATGAAAAACTGTTTTTT
CDR3 protein: CASSLSGTANEKLFF

V gene: TRBV7-9
D gene: .
clone size: .
J gene: TRBJ2-7
CDR3 DNA: TGTGCCAGCCTCGGGCTGGGCAGCTCCTACGAGCAGTACTTC
CDR3 protein: CASLGLGSSYEQYF

V gene: TRBV9
D gene: .
clone size: .
J gene: TRBJ2-5
CDR3 DNA: TGTGCCAGCAACCGAGGGGGAGGGGAGACCCAGTACTTC
CDR3 protein: CASNRGGGETQYF

V gene: TRBV19
D gene: .
clone size: .
J gene: TRBJ1-1
CDR3 DNA: TGTGCCAGTAGCGGGCAACTTAATACTGAAGCTTTCTTT
CDR3 protein: CASSGQLNTEAFF

V gene: TRBV28
D gene: .
clone size: .
J gene: TRBJ2-7
CDR3 DNA: TGTGCCAGCAGTTTTTCGGGGATCTACGAGCAGTACTTC
CDR3 protein: CASSFSGIYEQYF

V gene: TRBV7-9
D gene: TRBD2
clone size: .
J gene: TRBJ2-5
CDR3 DNA: TGTGCCAGCAGCTCCCTGGGGGGGATATCCCAAGAGACCCAGTACTTC
CDR3 protein: CASSSLGGISQETQYF

V gene: TRBV6-5
D gene: .
clone size: .
J gene: TRBJ1-4
CDR3 DNA: TGTGCCAGCAGTTACTCCCTTTCAGCTAATGAAAAACTGTTTTTT
CDR3 protein: CASSYSLSANEKLFF

V gene: TRBV6-1
D gene: .
clone size: .
J gene: TRBJ2-6
CDR3 DNA: TGTGCCAGCAGACTAAAACTCGGTGGGGCCAACGTCCTGACTTTC
CDR3 protein: CASRLKLGGANVLTF

V gene: TRBV30
D gene: .
clone size: .
J gene: TRBJ2-7
CDR3 DNA: TGTGCCTGGAGTGATTTCGACAGCTACGAGCAGTACTTC
CDR3 protein: CAWSDFDSYEQYF

V gene: TRBV15
D gene: TRBD1
clone size: .
J gene: TRBJ2-5
CDR3 DNA: TGTGCCACCAGCAGACGACAGGGTATCTCGTACCAAGAGACCCAGTACTTC
CDR3 protein: CATSRRQGISYQETQYF

V gene: TRBV7-8
D gene: .
clone size: .
J gene: TRBJ2-1
CDR3 DNA: TGTGCCAGCAGCCTGGACCGGGGCCTCTACAATGAGCAGTTCTTC
CDR3 protein: CASSLDRGLYNEQFF

V gene: TRBV6-1
D gene: TRBD1
clone size: once
J gene: TRBJ1-4
CDR3 DNA: TGTGCCAGCAGTGATCTCGGACAGGGCGGCCTGTTTTTT
CDR3 protein: CASSDLGQGGLFF

V gene: TRBV5-3
D gene: .
clone size: .
J gene: TRBJ1-2
CDR3 DNA: TGTGCCAGAAGCGCGCGTACCCCGTCGGGGCAAGGCTACACCTTC
CDR3 protein: CARSARTPSGQGYTF

V gene: TRBV27
D gene: TRBD2
clone size: .
J gene: TRBJ2-5
CDR3 DNA: TGTGCCAGCAGTCCTCTAGCGGGGGCGGGGGAGACCCAGTACTTC
CDR3 protein: CASSPLAGAGETQYF

V gene: TRBV5-1
D gene: .
clone size: .
J gene: TRBJ2-2
CDR3 DNA: TGCGCCAGTATGTGGGTGTGGGCATCCGGGGAGCTGTTTTTT
CDR3 protein: CASMWVWASGELFF

V gene: TRBV5-6
D gene: .
clone size: .
J gene: TRBJ2-7
CDR3 DNA: TGTGCCAGCAGGACAGGAAACTCCTACGAGCAGTACTTC
CDR3 protein: CASRTGNSYEQYF

V gene: TRBV29-1
D gene: .
clone size: .
J gene: TRBJ1-1
CDR3 DNA: TGCAGCGTCCTTGCGGGGGGGGGCCCGAACACTGAAGCTTTCTTT
CDR3 protein: CSVLAGGGPNTEAFF

V gene: TRBV27
D gene: TRBD2
clone size: .
J gene: TRBJ2-1
CDR3 DNA: TGTGCCAGCAGTTTTGGGATAGCGGGGGGCAATGAGCAGTTCTTC
CDR3 protein: CASSFGIAGGNEQFF

V gene: TRBV7-2
D gene: .
clone size: .
J gene: TRBJ2-5
CDR3 DNA: TGTGCCAGCAGCTTAGTCAGGTTAGGGTCGGTGACCCAGTACTTC
CDR3 protein: CASSLVRLGSVTQYF

V gene: TRBV11-2
D gene: .
clone size: .
J gene: TRBJ2-3
CDR3 DNA: TGTGCCAGCAGCTTAGGACCCACAGATACGCAGTATTTT
CDR3 protein: CASSLGPTDTQYF

V gene: TRBV5-6
D gene: .
clone size: .
J gene: TRBJ1-3
CDR3 DNA: TGTGCCAGCAGCTTGGTGCCGGGGAGCTCTGGAAACACCATATATTTT
CDR3 protein: CASSLVPGSSGNTIYF

V gene: TRBV4-1
D gene: TRBD2
clone size: .
J gene: TRBJ2-7
CDR3 DNA: TGCGCCAGCAGCCATCGACTAGCGGACGAGCAGTACTTC
CDR3 protein: CASSHRLADEQYF

V gene: TRBV4-2
D gene: .
clone size: .
J gene: TRBJ1-4
CDR3 DNA: TGTGCCAGCAGCCACGAGATAGCTAATGAAAAACTGTTTTTT
CDR3 protein: CASSHEIANEKLFF